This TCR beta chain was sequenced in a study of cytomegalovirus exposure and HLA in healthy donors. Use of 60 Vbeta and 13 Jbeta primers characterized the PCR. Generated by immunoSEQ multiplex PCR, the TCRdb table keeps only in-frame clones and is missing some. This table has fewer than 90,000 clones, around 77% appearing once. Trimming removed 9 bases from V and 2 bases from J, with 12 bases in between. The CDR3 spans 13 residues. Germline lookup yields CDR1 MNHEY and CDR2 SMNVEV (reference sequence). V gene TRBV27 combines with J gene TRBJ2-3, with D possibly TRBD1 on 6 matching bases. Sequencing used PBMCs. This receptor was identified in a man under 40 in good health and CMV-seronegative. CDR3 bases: TGTGCCAGTTGGAGGACAGCCACAGATACGCAGTATTTT. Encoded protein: CASWRTATDTQYF.